These 14 T cell receptor beta chains were sequenced from one sample in a study of lymphopenia after photon versus proton radiotherapy. Only in-frame clones appear in the TCRdb table, and some are missing; sequencing was by immunoSEQ multiplex PCR. The table shows 25,000 or so clones, with 75% to 90% occurring only once. This specimen consisted of peripheral blood, obtained from a patient treated with photon-based radiotherapy. The receptors stem from a man aged 30 to 39 with gastric cancer.

The chain employs TRBV7-8 and TRBJ1-3; perhaps TRBD1 as D (6 bases). Germline lookup yields CDR1 SGHVS and CDR2 FQNEAQ. The CDR3 runs to 13 residues. Trimming removed 1 base from V and 10 bases from J, with 11 bases in between. In nucleotides, the CDR3 is TGTGCCAGCAGCTTAGGGGCAGGGGATACCATATATTTT. It codes for CASSLGAGDTIYF. Using reference TRBV7-8 and TRBJ1-3 for the parts outside the CDR3, the full variable domain is GAGVSQSPRYKVAKRGQDVALRCDPISGHVSLFWYQQALGQGPEFLTYFQNEAQLDKSGLPSDRFFAERPEGSVSTLKIQRTQQEDSAVYLCASSLGAGDTIYFGEGSWLTVV.

The V and J genes are TRBV14 and TRBJ2-1, with D perhaps TRBD1 (6 bases). Deletions cut 1 base from V and 10 bases from J, with 14 bases between. This CDR3 region has 14 residues. The germline V gene encodes CDR1 SGHDN and CDR2 FVKESK. Here the CDR3 reads CASSQGMNRAEQFF. CDR3 nucleotide sequence: TGTGCCAGCAGCCAAGGGATGAACAGGGCCGAGCAGTTCTTC.

The table lists this clone with a count of one. This rearrangement joins TRBV12-2 to TRBJ1-1; TRBD1, the table's D call, lacks a check against the DNA. TRBV12-2 is an annotated pseudogene. This CDR3 contains 13 residues. The CDR3 DNA follows: TGTGCAAGTCGCCCTCGACAACCCACTGAAGCTTTCTTT. It yields the protein CASRPRQPTEAFF.

The V call is TRBV4-1, the J call TRBJ2-5; D is uncertain. Trimming pared 4 bases from V and 0 bases from J, leaving 12 bases between. This CDR3 is built from 15 residues. Germline V lookup: CDR1 MGHRA, CDR2 YSYEKL. The CDR3 nucleotides read TGCGCCAGCAGCCGTTCGAGGTCGTACCAAGAGACCCAGTACTTC. This codes for CASSRSRSYQETQYF.

The rearrangement joins TRBV20-1 to TRBJ1-1; no firm D call. From germline, CDR1 is DFQATT and CDR2 SNEGSKA (reference sequence). CDR3 length: 11 amino acids. V gave up 6 bases and J gave up 7 bases, with 12 bases separating them. The chain's CDR3 is CSAKPRVEAFF. CDR3 bases: TGCAGTGCAAAGCCCCGGGTTGAAGCTTTCTTT.

This clone was detected only once. The rearrangement joins TRBV4-1 to TRBJ1-2, with a weak D call TRBD1 (6 bases). The CDR3 is made up of 16 amino acids. Deletions cut 3 bases from V and 6 bases from J, with 20 bases between. Germline V gives CDR1 MGHRA, CDR2 YSYEKL. CDR3 coding DNA: TGCGCCAGCAGCCACCTCTTAAGAAGGCAGGGGCATGGCTACACCTTC. Amino acid sequence: CASSHLLRRQGHGYTF.

The V gene is TRBV5-1, the J gene TRBJ2-1; D possibly corresponds to TRBD2 (5 bases). V lost 4 bases, J lost 5 bases, and 13 bases lay in between. Germline V CDR1 and CDR2: SGHRS, YFSETQ. CDR3 length: 14 amino acids. CDR3 loop: CASSLASFNNEQFF. In DNA form, the CDR3 reads TGCGCCAGCAGCCTAGCTAGTTTCAACAATGAGCAGTTCTTC.

The V call is TRBV11-3, the J call TRBJ2-2; 8 bases are a match to TRBD1. This CDR3 is built from 17 residues. CDR1 and CDR2 from the germline V gene are SGHNT and YENEEA. J was trimmed by 5 bases and V by 5 bases; bases with no gene match: 13. The CDR3 loop reads CASSVLPGQDLTGELFF. The CDR3 nucleotides read TGTGCCAGCAGCGTATTACCGGGACAGGACCTTACCGGGGAGCTGTTTTTT.

V is TRBV9 and J is TRBJ2-2, with a possible D match to TRBD1 (5 bases). Looked up from germline, CDR1 is SGDLS and CDR2 is YYNGEE. The length of the CDR3 is 12 residues. V shed 3 bases and J shed 6 bases, with 6 bases lying between them. The CDR3 bases are TGTGCCAGCAGCGGCAGGGCCGGGGAGCTGTTTTTT. Residues: CASSGRAGELFF.

The chain recombines TRBV7-9 with TRBJ2-7; D perhaps matches TRBD2 (5 bases). The CDR3 length is 14 residues. V lost 5 bases, J lost 4 bases, and 15 bases lay in between. Germline V gene lookup returns CDR1 SEHNR and CDR2 FQNEAQ (reference sequence). The CDR3 is CASSPSTSGYEQYF. The CDR3 DNA follows: TGTGCCAGCAGCCCGTCGACTTCGGGATACGAGCAGTACTTC.

This clone was recorded once. The rearrangement uses TRBV2 and TRBJ1-1, with D possibly matching TRBD1 (5 bases). In germline, CDR1 is SNHLY, CDR2 FYNNEI. The CDR3 is 14 amino acids. Trimming removed 7 bases at V and 1 base at J, with 13 bases between. CDR3 amino acids: CASTEGFRNTEAFF. The DNA for the CDR3 is TGTGCCAGCACCGAGGGGTTCAGGAACACTGAAGCTTTCTTT. The entire variable domain, with the rest obtained from reference TRBV2 and TRBJ1-1, is as follows: EPEVTQTPSHQVTQMGQEVILRCVPISNHLYFYWYRQILGQKVEFLVSFYNNEISEKSEIFDDQFSVERPDGSNFTLKIRSTKLEDSAMYFCASTEGFRNTEAFFGQGTRLTVV.

The chain links TRBV29-1 to TRBJ1-1; a possible D gene is TRBD1 (5 bases). V lost 2 bases and J 1 base, leaving 8 bases between the germline ends. There are 13 residues in the CDR3. Per the germline V gene, CDR1 is SQVTM and CDR2 is ANQGSEA. The CDR3 spells CSVEKQENTEAFF. In DNA form, the CDR3 reads TGCAGCGTTGAAAAACAGGAGAACACTGAAGCTTTCTTT.

This clone was seen a few times. This chain links TRBV6-5 with TRBJ2-1; TRBD1 matches 9 bases. The ends lost 7 bases at V and 4 bases at J; junction bases unmatched: 8. There are 15 residues in the CDR3. Per germline, CDR1 MNHEY and CDR2 SVGAGI. The CDR3 DNA is TGTGCCAGCAACCCGACAGGGGGAATGTACAATGAGCAGTTCTTC. Its protein product is CASNPTGGMYNEQFF.

The chain uses TRBV19 and TRBJ1-5; possible D gene TRBD1, 5 bases. The CDR3 sequence is 15 residues long. Germline V gene sequence: CDR1 LNHDA, CDR2 SQIVND (reference sequence). Between the trimmed V and J ends, which lost 7 bases and 5 bases, there was a span of 18 bases. The CDR3 region is CASMGAGGFHQPQHF. In nucleotides, the CDR3 is TGTGCCAGTATGGGAGCGGGGGGATTCCATCAGCCCCAGCATTTT.